This record covers a single T cell receptor beta chain. This specimen comes from a study of memory CD4+ T cells and cytomegalovirus serostatus. Study as a whole: Of the healthy Belgian adults, 9 were CMV seropositive and 24 seronegative.

The sort gate was single viable CD3+CD4+CD8-CD45RO+ cells for memory CD4+ T cells. Serum IgG to CMV pp150, pp28, p38 and p52 defined serostatus. The CDR3 extends over 17 amino acids. Germline CDR1 and CDR2: SGDLS and YYNGEE. V was pared by 1 base and J by 10 bases, with 9 bases of the junction left unmatched. Source study methods: After removing out-of-frame reads, around 2,000,000 distinct TCRbeta sequences remained. Assay used: immunoSEQ multiplex PCR; TCRdb lists only in-frame clones, some missing. V and J calls and clone size follow that table, whereas D and trimming were derived from the DNA. In the table there are over 45,000 clones, approximately 81% of which are singletons.

The source of this sequence is an adult in good health and CMV-seronegative. Some clones in this sample may be carry-over from other donors' samples. Specimen: memory CD4+ T cells from blood. The chain carries TRBV9 and TRBJ2-1; TRBD2 matches 15 bases. The CDR3: CASSVRGTSGRREEQFF. In nucleotides, the CDR3 is TGTGCCAGCAGCGTAAGGGGGACTAGCGGGAGGAGGGAAGAGCAGTTCTTC. The variable domain in full, with the rest retrieved from reference TRBV9 and TRBJ2-1, is DSGVTQTPKHLITATGQRVTLRCSPRSGDLSVYWYQQSLDQGLQFLIQYYNGEERAKGNILERFSAQQFPDLHSELNLSSLELGDSALYFCASSVRGTSGRREEQFFGPGTRLTVL.